The rows below give T cell receptor beta chains drawn from one sample of a study of T cells after yellow fever vaccination. One entry per CDR3 protein, called by TCRdb with MiXCR from the 5' RACE reads. The data hold 300,000 or so distinct CDR3 sequences, with approximately 8% observed a single time. Sequencing used PBMCs, obtained around 45 days after the first yellow fever vaccination. The source of these receptors is a man between 18 and 29 years old who received the YFV17D yellow fever vaccine. CDR3s include the opening cysteine and the closing phenylalanine or tryptophan. Fields, in order: D gene, V gene, CDR3 length, clone size, J gene, CDR3 DNA, CDR3 protein. A D gene is named only where the DNA matches it firmly. Expanded clones get a size class; other rows say once, few or many, or leave the size out.

NA	TRBV12-3/TRBV12-4	13	many	TRBJ2-1	TGTGCCAGCAGTTGGGCCGGGCTTAATGAGCAGTTCTTC	CASSWAGLNEQFF
NA	TRBV4-1	17	few	TRBJ1-6	TGCGCCAGCAGCCAAGGGGCCCCAGGAAAGGGTAATTCACCCCTCCACTTT	CASSQGAPGKGNSPLHF
TRBD2	TRBV7-8	18	few	TRBJ2-4	TGTGCCAGCACCCAGGGACTAGCGGGGGGACTAGCCAAAAACATTCAGTACTTC	CASTQGLAGGLAKNIQYF
NA	TRBV12-3/TRBV12-4	13	many	TRBJ2-5	TGTGCCAGCGGTAGGGGGGAAGGGGAGACCCAGTACTTC	CASGRGEGETQYF
NA	TRBV3-1	17	NA	TRBJ1-6	TGTGCCAGCAGCCAAGCGGGGGCGGGGTGGGGTAATTCACCCCTCCACTTT	CASSQAGAGWGNSPLHF
NA	TRBV12-3/TRBV12-4	15	NA	TRBJ1-4	TGTGCCAGCAGTTTCTTTGGGACGGGAGCTGAAAAACTGTTTTTT	CASSFFGTGAEKLFF
NA	TRBV7-2	13	many	TRBJ1-5	TGTGCCAGCAGCTTAGATGGTCGGCAGCCCCAGCATTTT	CASSLDGRQPQHF
NA	TRBV6-1	14	NA	TRBJ1-5	TGTGCCAGCAAGAGGGACATTAGCAATCAGCCCCAGCATTTT	CASKRDISNQPQHF
TRBD2	TRBV10-3	16	NA	TRBJ2-2	TGTGCCATCAGTGAGCATGAGCGGGGAGTCACCGGGGAGCTGTTTTTT	CAISEHERGVTGELFF
NA	TRBV20-1	15	few	TRBJ1-5	TGCAGTGCTGATTCGGGGGGCCGAAGCAATCAGCCCCAGCATTTT	CSADSGGRSNQPQHF
NA	TRBV10-2	17	many	TRBJ2-7	TGCGCCAGCAGTGAGACGACCGGGACAAATGGAGGCTACGAGCAGTACTTC	CASSETTGTNGGYEQYF
TRBD1	TRBV29-1	13	NA	TRBJ1-1	TGCAGCGGGGGACAGGGTTGGGGGTCTGAAGCTTTCTTT	CSGGQGWGSEAFF
TRBD1	TRBV20-1	14	NA	TRBJ2-1	TGCAGTGCTGACCCTCCGACAGGGTTGAGGGAGCAGTTCTTC	CSADPPTGLREQFF
TRBD2	TRBV11-2	15	few	TRBJ2-1	TGTGCCAGCAGCTTAGAGGCGGGGGGGTACAATGAGCAGTTCTTC	CASSLEAGGYNEQFF
NA	TRBV20-1	10	few	TRBJ2-1	TGCAGTGCTAGCTGGAATAGTCGTTTCTTC	CSASWNSRFF
NA	TRBV28	15	NA	TRBJ2-3	TGTGCCAGCGGCCCCAGTCTCCCGGTCACAGATACGCAGTATTTT	CASGPSLPVTDTQYF
NA	TRBV6-1	13	many	TRBJ1-2	TGTGCCAGCAGACGCCTCGGCAGCTATGGCTACACCTTC	CASRRLGSYGYTF
NA	TRBV4-3	15	few	TRBJ1-5	TGCGCCAGCAGCCGGACAGCTGATAGCAATCAGCCCCAGCATTTT	CASSRTADSNQPQHF
NA	TRBV28	15	few	TRBJ1-2	TGTGCCAGCAGTTCCAGGCTAACAAATAACTATGGCTACACCTTC	CASSSRLTNNYGYTF
NA	TRBV5-1	15	NA	TRBJ2-3	TGCGCCAGCAGCGTGGGGATGGGCCCCACAGATACGCAGTATTTT	CASSVGMGPTDTQYF
NA	TRBV20-1	12	few	TRBJ2-5	TGCAGTGCTACTGTAGCCTTGGAGACCCAGTACTTC	CSATVALETQYF
NA	TRBV6-5	14	NA	TRBJ2-3	TGTGCCAGCAGTTACTCCCTAAGCACAGATACGCAGTATTTT	CASSYSLSTDTQYF
NA	TRBV12-3/TRBV12-4	14	NA	TRBJ1-4	TGTGCCAGCAGTTTATGGGGGGCAGGCGAAAAACTGTTTTTT	CASSLWGAGEKLFF
NA	TRBV10-3	14	few	TRBJ2-5	TGTGCCATCAGTCCCCAGATACTACAAGAGACCCAGTACTTC	CAISPQILQETQYF
NA	TRBV7-2	17	NA	TRBJ2-2	TGTGCCAGCAGCCCCCATCCCGGGGGACTGAACACCGGGGAGCTGTTTTTT	CASSPHPGGLNTGELFF
TRBD1	TRBV5-1	14	NA	TRBJ1-2	TGCGCCAGCAGCTTATTGGGACAGGACTATGGCTACACCTTC	CASSLLGQDYGYTF
NA	TRBV5-1	15	many	TRBJ2-1	TGCGCCAGCAGCTTATTGCAGGGCCTATACAATGAGCAGTTCTTC	CASSLLQGLYNEQFF
NA	TRBV7-2	15	NA	TRBJ2-5	TGTGCCAGCAGCTTACGGCTCAGTTTCGGAGAGACCCAGTACTTC	CASSLRLSFGETQYF
NA	TRBV5-1	14	NA	TRBJ1-5	TGCGCCAGCAGCACGGACGGGAGAGCCCAGCCCCAGCATTTT	CASSTDGRAQPQHF
NA	TRBV5-1	16	many	TRBJ2-1	TGCGCCAGCAGCTTTTCTGGAGTAAGTAAGGGCAATGAGCAGTTCTTC	CASSFSGVSKGNEQFF
NA	TRBV6-2/TRBV6-3	16	few	TRBJ1-5	TGTGCCAGTAATTTTCGGCTAAACAGGCACGATCAGCCCCAGCATTTT	CASNFRLNRHDQPQHF
NA	TRBV7-9	16	NA	TRBJ1-2	TGTGCCAGCAGCTTAGTAGGGGGACAAGCTAACTATGGCTACACCTTC	CASSLVGGQANYGYTF
NA	TRBV7-9	15	NA	TRBJ2-3	TGTGCCAGCAGATCTGGTTGGGTGTTGGGAGATACGCAGTATTTT	CASRSGWVLGDTQYF
TRBD2	TRBV7-2	15	NA	TRBJ2-2	TGTGCCAGCAGCTTAACGGGCGGGGGGGCCAGGGAGCTGTTTTTT	CASSLTGGGARELFF
NA	TRBV9	14	few	TRBJ2-7	TGTGCCAGCAGCGTCCGAACAGGGGAGGGCGAGCAGTACTTC	CASSVRTGEGEQYF
NA	TRBV11-2	13	NA	TRBJ2-5	TGTGCCAGCAGCTTTGGGGACCAAGAGACCCAGTACTTC	CASSFGDQETQYF
NA	TRBV5-1	14	NA	TRBJ1-4	TGCGCCAGCAGCTTGGATAGGGTGGGTGAAAAACTGTTTTTT	CASSLDRVGEKLFF